A selection of T cell receptor beta chains follows, all from one sample in a study of blood T cell repertoires in COVID-19. Profiled with immunoSEQ multiplex PCR; TCRdb holds only in-frame clones, not every one. In the table there are tens of thousands of clones, roughly 80% of which are singletons. Sequencing input: peripheral blood. The receptors stem from a human donor in a cohort sampled during active COVID-19. CDR3s include the opening cysteine and the closing phenylalanine or tryptophan. A D gene is named only where the DNA matches it firmly. Some rows have no size entry. The others give once, few or many, or a class for an expanded clone.

v_call: TRBV6-4
clone_size: .
j_call: TRBJ1-2
d_call: .
cdr3_nt: TGTGCCAGCAGTGAGACAGGAAGAGAGGGAGGCTACACCTTC
cdr3_aa: CASSETGREGGYTF

v_call: TRBV2
clone_size: .
j_call: TRBJ1-1
d_call: .
cdr3_nt: TGTGCCAGCAGTTCGGACAGCACGGCTGAAGCTTTCTTT
cdr3_aa: CASSSDSTAEAFF

v_call: TRBV5-1
clone_size: .
j_call: TRBJ1-5
d_call: .
cdr3_nt: TGCGCCAGCAGCTTAGACCCGGCAGGTCAGCCCCAGCATTTT
cdr3_aa: CASSLDPAGQPQHF

v_call: TRBV2
clone_size: .
j_call: TRBJ1-2
d_call: .
cdr3_nt: TGTGCCAGCAGTCCCGGGAGCGGCTACACCTTC
cdr3_aa: CASSPGSGYTF

v_call: TRBV11-3
clone_size: .
j_call: TRBJ1-5
d_call: .
cdr3_nt: TGTGCCAGCAGCCCGGGGGGGGATCAGCCCCAGCATTTT
cdr3_aa: CASSPGGDQPQHF

v_call: TRBV3-1/TRBV3-2
clone_size: .
j_call: TRBJ2-3
d_call: TRBD2
cdr3_nt: TGTGCCAGCAGCCGCCGGACTAGCGGGGGGGCAACAGATACGCAGTATTTT
cdr3_aa: CASSRRTSGGATDTQYF

v_call: TRBV29-1
clone_size: .
j_call: TRBJ1-2
d_call: .
cdr3_nt: TGCAGCGGGCAGGGAACCTATGGCTACACCTTC
cdr3_aa: CSGQGTYGYTF

v_call: TRBV3-1/TRBV3-2
clone_size: few
j_call: TRBJ1-6
d_call: TRBD1
cdr3_nt: TGTGCCAGCAGCCAAGATCGCAGGACAGGGGGTTCACCCCTCCACTTT
cdr3_aa: CASSQDRRTGGSPLHF

v_call: TRBV5-1
clone_size: once
j_call: TRBJ1-1
d_call: .
cdr3_nt: TGCGCCAGCAGCTTGGAGATAAGGGGCAGGACTGAAGCTTTCTTT
cdr3_aa: CASSLEIRGRTEAFF

v_call: TRBV7-9
clone_size: .
j_call: TRBJ2-5
d_call: TRBD1
cdr3_nt: TGTGCCAGCAGCCTTTCGACAGGGCAAGAGACCCAGTACTTC
cdr3_aa: CASSLSTGQETQYF

v_call: TRBV15
clone_size: .
j_call: TRBJ2-6
d_call: .
cdr3_nt: TGTGCCACCAGCAGAGCCGGCTCTGGGGCCAACGTCCTGACTTTC
cdr3_aa: CATSRAGSGANVLTF

v_call: TRBV5-1
clone_size: .
j_call: TRBJ2-6
d_call: .
cdr3_nt: TGCGCCAGCAGCTGGGTCATGGAGGGGAGCAGCTCTGGGGCCAACGTCCTGACTTTC
cdr3_aa: CASSWVMEGSSSGANVLTF

v_call: TRBV18
clone_size: few
j_call: TRBJ2-7
d_call: .
cdr3_nt: TGTGCCAGCTCTGGGCAGTACTACGAGCAGTACTTC
cdr3_aa: CASSGQYYEQYF

v_call: TRBV30
clone_size: .
j_call: TRBJ2-7
d_call: .
cdr3_nt: TGTGCCTGGGGGGACAGGCGGGGGGCCTACGAGCAGTACTTC
cdr3_aa: CAWGDRRGAYEQYF

v_call: TRBV9
clone_size: .
j_call: TRBJ2-3
d_call: TRBD2
cdr3_nt: TGTGCCAGCAGCGCTCATACTAGCGGGGGGCCTTTTCCAACAGATACGCAGTATTTT
cdr3_aa: CASSAHTSGGPFPTDTQYF

v_call: TRBV6-5
clone_size: once
j_call: TRBJ2-3
d_call: TRBD2
cdr3_nt: TGTGCCAGCGAGCGGGGTAGGACAGATACGCAGTATTTT
cdr3_aa: CASERGRTDTQYF

v_call: TRBV5-1
clone_size: .
j_call: TRBJ2-3
d_call: .
cdr3_nt: TGCGCCAGCAGCGAGCAAACTAGCACAGATACGCAGTATTTT
cdr3_aa: CASSEQTSTDTQYF

v_call: TRBV4-1
clone_size: few
j_call: TRBJ2-5
d_call: TRBD1
cdr3_nt: TGCGCCAGCAGCCCTCGGACAGGCTCCCAAGAGACCCAGTACTTC
cdr3_aa: CASSPRTGSQETQYF

v_call: TRBV5-1
clone_size: once
j_call: TRBJ1-2
d_call: .
cdr3_nt: TGCGCCAGCAGCGCGGTGGCAGACGGTTATGGCTACACCTTC
cdr3_aa: CASSAVADGYGYTF

v_call: TRBV6-5
clone_size: .
j_call: TRBJ1-6
d_call: .
cdr3_nt: TGTGCCAGCATCCTCACAGGGAATAATTCACCCCTCCACTTT
cdr3_aa: CASILTGNNSPLHF

v_call: TRBV15
clone_size: .
j_call: TRBJ1-2
d_call: .
cdr3_nt: TGTGCCACCAGCAGAGAACAGGGTTACTATGGCTACACCTTC
cdr3_aa: CATSREQGYYGYTF

v_call: TRBV4-1
clone_size: once
j_call: TRBJ1-1
d_call: .
cdr3_nt: TGCGCCAGCAGCCAAGGTGCGCCCATAACTGAAGCTTTCTTT
cdr3_aa: CASSQGAPITEAFF

v_call: TRBV28
clone_size: .
j_call: TRBJ1-4
d_call: .
cdr3_nt: TGTGCCAGCAGTTTAGATGGGGCAGCCGAAAAACTGTTTTTT
cdr3_aa: CASSLDGAAEKLFF

v_call: TRBV24-1
clone_size: .
j_call: TRBJ1-2
d_call: .
cdr3_nt: TGTGCCACCGCTTCATACGACCGGGACAATTACGGCTACACCTTC
cdr3_aa: CATASYDRDNYGYTF

v_call: TRBV7-2
clone_size: .
j_call: TRBJ1-1
d_call: TRBD1
cdr3_nt: TGTGCCAGCAGCGAGAGACCGGGACAGGGAGTTGGGAGAGCTTTCTTT
cdr3_aa: CASSERPGQGVGRAFF

v_call: TRBV2
clone_size: few
j_call: TRBJ1-5
d_call: TRBD1
cdr3_nt: TGTGCCAGCAGCCGAATTACAGGGGGCAATCAGCCCCAGCATTTT
cdr3_aa: CASSRITGGNQPQHF

v_call: TRBV6-1
clone_size: .
j_call: TRBJ2-7
d_call: .
cdr3_nt: TGTGCCAGCAGTGAAGGAGGCGCCGTAGGAGTCTACGAGCAGTACTTC
cdr3_aa: CASSEGGAVGVYEQYF

v_call: TRBV7-8
clone_size: few
j_call: TRBJ2-7
d_call: .
cdr3_nt: TGTGCCAGCAGACACGAGGCATCCTCCCACTACGAGCAGTACTTC
cdr3_aa: CASRHEASSHYEQYF